Below are 24 T cell receptor beta chains sequenced from a single sample in a study of Graves' ophthalmopathy and Graves' hyperthyroidism. Amplification targeted the TCR beta CDR3 regions, with RNA transcripts as the source material. Investigators did first-round RT-PCR with HTBI primers, then second-round multiplex PCR. TCRdb re-derived calls from the multiplex PCR reads in MiXCR, one entry per CDR3 protein. The data show 360,000 or so distinct CDR3 sequences, about 18% seen once. The sequenced sample was peripheral blood. These receptors were taken from a woman under 30 with Graves' ophthalmopathy.

The rearrangement links TRBV7-8 to TRBJ1-5; 9 bases agree with TRBD1. CDR1 is SGHVS, CDR2 FQNEAQ, per germline. Trimming at V came to 6 bases and at J to 6 bases, leaving 9 bases not matched to a gene. The CDR3 covers 15 residues. CDR3 sequence (DNA): TGTGCCAGCAGTCCACAGGGGGCGCGGAGTCAGCCCCAGCATTTT. It translates to CASSPQGARSQPQHF.

In its sample, this clonotype was seen a few times. The rearrangement joins TRBV6-2 or TRBV6-3 to TRBJ1-2, with TRBD1 as a possible D gene (5 bases). The germline V and J ends were trimmed by 6 bases and 2 bases, with 10 bases remaining between them. Germline loops: CDR1 MNHEY, CDR2 SVGEGT. The CDR3 length is 13 residues. CDR3 bases: TGTGCCAGCAGCAGACAGAGAAACTATGGCTACACCTTC. Amino acid sequence: CASSRQRNYGYTF.

This clonotype was detected ten times or more. The chain couples TRBV2 to TRBJ1-5; unclear D gene. The CDR3 runs 15 residues. Trimming pared 5 bases from V and 2 bases from J, leaving 13 bases between. Germline V lookup: CDR1 SNHLY, CDR2 FYNNEI. This CDR3 reads CASSPDTGGNQPQHF. The CDR3 region has the DNA TGTGCCAGCAGTCCCGACACCGGGGGCAATCAGCCCCAGCATTTT.

This clonotype was recorded at least ten times. CDR3 nucleotides: TGTGCCAGCAGCTTCGCCGAGACCCAGACCTACGAGCAGTACTTC. This gives the protein CASSFAETQTYEQYF. The chain carries TRBV7-2 and TRBJ2-7; D uncertain. V lost 3 bases, J lost 2 bases, and 14 bases lay in between. Germline assignment: CDR1 SGHTA and CDR2 FQGNSA. The CDR3 runs 15 residues.

Many counts were recorded for this clonotype. CDR3 region: CASSSGVGGYTF. CDR3 DNA: TGTGCCAGCAGCTCGGGGGTCGGAGGCTACACCTTC. The chain combines TRBV11-1 with TRBJ1-2, with D perhaps matching TRBD1 (5 bases). CDR1 is SGHAT, CDR2 FQDESV, per germline (reference sequence). The CDR3 extends over 12 amino acids. The V gene lost 4 bases and the J gene lost 8 bases, with 11 bases spanning the gap.

This clonotype showed up many times. The rearrangement uses TRBV6-2 or TRBV6-3 and TRBJ1-1; tentatively, D is TRBD1 (5 bases). The CDR3 length is 16 residues. Trimming took off 0 bases at V and 0 bases at J, with 11 bases between the two ends. Germline loops: CDR1 MNHEY, CDR2 SVGEGT. This chain's CDR3 is CASSYSRGVMNTEAFF. In DNA, the CDR3 is TGTGCCAGCAGTTACTCAAGGGGCGTCATGAACACTGAAGCTTTCTTT.

This clonotype was counted ten times or more. This chain uses TRBV27 with TRBJ2-4, with TRBD2 as a possible D gene (6 bases). The V end was cut by 3 bases, the J end by 10 bases, with 10 bases between. Germline values: CDR1 MNHEY, CDR2 SMNVEV (reference sequence). The CDR3 length is 12 residues. The CDR3 is CASSLDGGIQYF. The CDR3 DNA follows: TGTGCCAGCAGTTTGGACGGAGGGATTCAGTACTTC.

This clonotype showed up many times. The CDR3 DNA is TGTGCCAGCAGCTTAGAGCAGGGAATCTACGAGCAGTACTTC. This codes for CASSLEQGIYEQYF. This chain uses TRBV11-1 with TRBJ2-7; possible D gene TRBD1, 5 bases. The CDR3 is made up of 14 amino acids. Per germline, CDR1 SGHAT and CDR2 FQDESV (reference sequence). V dropped 1 base and J dropped 3 bases, with 10 bases sitting between them. The full variable domain, in which reference TRBV11-1 and TRBJ2-7 provide the parts outside the CDR3, is EAEVAQSPRYKITEKSQAVAFWCDPISGHATLYWYRQILGQGPELLVQFQDESVVDDSQLPKDRFSAERLKGVDSTLKIQPAELGDSAMYLCASSLEQGIYEQYFGPGTRLTVT.

This clonotype was seen at least ten times. The chain combines TRBV20-1 with TRBJ2-7, with 10 bases matching TRBD2. This CDR3 has 13 residues. Unmatched junction bases numbered 6, after V lost 5 bases and J lost 5 bases. Germline CDR1 is DFQATT and CDR2 is SNEGSKA (reference sequence). CDR3 amino acids: CSAPSGRGHEQYF. The CDR3 region has the DNA TGCAGTGCTCCTAGCGGGAGAGGCCACGAGCAGTACTTC.

This clonotype has at least ten counts. Possible read error: a much larger clone is one base away. This chain joins TRBV6-2 or TRBV6-3 and TRBJ1-1; D ambiguous. The V gene's germline CDR1 is MNHEY and CDR2 SVGEGT. The V end lost 0 bases, the J end lost 9 bases, and 11 bases lay between the germline ends. The CDR3 is made up of 13 amino acids. The CDR3: CASSYSAEGKAFF. CDR3 sequence (DNA): TGTGCCAGCAGTTACTCGGCAGAAGGGAAAGCTTTCTTT.

This clonotype was detected many times. The V and J genes are TRBV19 and TRBJ1-1, with unresolved D. Germline assignment: CDR1 LNHDA and CDR2 SQIVND (reference sequence). Trimming cost V 5 bases and J 11 bases, with 21 bases left between them. CDR3 size: 14 residues. The CDR3 spells CASSLSTQSGEAFF. CDR3 bases: TGTGCCAGTAGTCTCTCGACTCAATCGGGAGAGGCTTTCTTT.

In this sample, this clonotype turned up many times. The chain links TRBV7-2 to TRBJ1-5, with no clear D. Germline CDR1 reads SGHTA; CDR2 reads FQGNSA. Deletions cut 4 bases from V and 5 bases from J, with 9 bases between. The CDR3 spans 13 residues. The CDR3 here is CASSSRQDQPQHF. The CDR3 region has the DNA TGTGCCAGCAGCTCCCGCCAGGATCAGCCCCAGCATTTT.

This clonotype has at least ten counts. The gene calls are TRBV7-2 and TRBJ2-5, with TRBD2 matching 7 bases. The V gene's germline CDR1 is SGHTA and CDR2 FQGNSA. The trim removed 4 bases at V and 7 bases at J, leaving 6 bases unmatched. This CDR3 has 13 amino acids. The CDR3 nucleotides are TGTGCCAGCAGCTCTTTAGGCGGGGGGACCCAGTACTTC. Translation gives CASSSLGGGTQYF. The full variable domain, completed using reference TRBV7-2 and TRBJ2-5, is GAGVSQSPSNKVTEKGKDVELRCDPISGHTALYWYRQSLGQGLEFLIYFQGNSAPDKSGLPSDRFSAERTGGSVSTLTIQRTQQEDSAVYLCASSSLGGGTQYFGPGTRLLVL.

This clonotype was recorded at least ten times. This chain links TRBV10-3 with TRBJ2-2, with no clear D. The germline V gene has CDR1 ENHRY and CDR2 SYGVKD. This CDR3 region has 13 residues. Trimming shortened V by 8 bases and J by 3 bases, and 10 bases separated the two germline ends. CDR3 in DNA: TGTGCCATCGAGCAGGCCGACACCGGGGAGCTGTTTTTT. Its translation: CAIEQADTGELFF.

This clonotype was found many times. CDR3 DNA sequence: TGTGCCAGCAGTCCCCTTAGGAGCCTCGCGACCCAGTACTTC. Its protein is CASSPLRSLATQYF. V and J are TRBV12-3 or TRBV12-4 and TRBJ2-5; D is undetermined. V was trimmed by 5 bases and J by 7 bases, leaving 17 bases between them. There are 14 residues in the CDR3.

The chain recombines TRBV30 with TRBJ1-2; unclear D gene. Trimming pared 1 base from V and 4 bases from J, leaving 7 bases between. This CDR3 contains 12 residues. Germline values: CDR1 GTSNPN, CDR2 SVGIG (reference sequence). The CDR3 loop reads CAWSDRVYGYTF. In DNA form, the CDR3 reads TGTGCCTGGAGTGACAGAGTCTATGGCTACACCTTC.

The V and J genes are TRBV12-3 or TRBV12-4 and TRBJ2-5, with D perhaps matching TRBD2 (5 bases). Trimming took off 6 bases at V and 4 bases at J, with 15 bases between the two ends. This CDR3 region has 14 residues. The CDR3 here is CASSLKFGGETQYF. CDR3 nucleotides: TGTGCCAGCAGCCTTAAGTTCGGAGGAGAGACCCAGTACTTC.

This clonotype was observed at least ten times. The chain links TRBV28 to TRBJ2-5; tentatively, D is TRBD1 (6 bases). Trimming cost V 5 bases and J 5 bases, with 18 bases left between them. CDR3 length equals 15 residues. Germline loops: CDR1 MDHEN, CDR2 SYDVKM. The CDR3 region is CASSLRGAVPETQYF. The CDR3 DNA follows: TGTGCCAGCAGTCTCAGGGGCGCGGTGCCCGAGACCCAGTACTTC. The full variable domain, with the rest looked up from reference TRBV28 and TRBJ2-5, is DVKVTQSSRYLVKRTGEKVFLECVQDMDHENMFWYRQDPGLGLRLIYFSYDVKMKEKGDIPEGYSVSREKKERFSLILESASTNQTSMYLCASSLRGAVPETQYFGPGTRLLVL.

In this sample, this clonotype turned up many times. V is TRBV18 and J is TRBJ2-7; D ambiguous. Germline V CDR1 and CDR2: KGHSH, LQKENI. This CDR3 is built from 11 residues. Trimming cost V 2 bases and J 10 bases, with 9 bases left between them. The CDR3 DNA is TGTGCCAGCTCACCAGGCCAGTACCAGTACTTC. As protein: CASSPGQYQYF. Complete variable domain (other parts from reference TRBV18 and TRBJ2-7): NAGVMQNPRHLVRRRGQEARLRCSPMKGHSHVYWYRQLPEEGLKFMVYLQKENIIDESGMPKERFSAEFPKEGPSILRIQQVVRGDSAAYFCASSPGQYQYFGPGTRLTVT.

This clonotype was counted many times. V is TRBV12-3 or TRBV12-4 and J is TRBJ2-5; D possibly uses TRBD1 or TRBD2 (5 bases each). This CDR3 is built from 13 residues. V dropped 6 bases and J dropped 3 bases, with 11 bases sitting between them. CDR3 amino acids: CASRPGREETQYF. CDR3 sequence (DNA): TGTGCCAGCAGACCGGGACGGGAAGAGACCCAGTACTTC.

There are many counts of this clonotype. The chain couples TRBV29-1 to TRBJ2-7; 7 nucleotides match TRBD2. This CDR3 is built from 14 residues. V dropped 7 bases and J dropped 6; count of bases not matched to a gene: 15. The germline CDR1 and CDR2 sequences are SQVTM and ANQGSEA. The CDR3 DNA is TGCAGCGCTGACAAACGAGCGGGAACTGGCGAGCAGTACTTC. Amino acid sequence: CSADKRAGTGEQYF.

In DNA form, the CDR3 reads TGTGCCAGCAGTTCCGGACTAGCGGGAGGAGGAAGGAACCAAGAGACCCAGTACTTC. Translated: CASSSGLAGGGRNQETQYF. The chain links TRBV6-5 to TRBJ2-5, with TRBD2 identical over 14 bases. This CDR3 region has 19 residues. The V and J ends lost 4 bases and 0 bases, in that order; junction bases with no gene match: 10. Per the germline V gene, CDR1 is MNHEY and CDR2 is SVGAGI.

There are many counts of this clonotype. The gene calls are TRBV6-2 or TRBV6-3 and TRBJ2-2, with 12 bases fitting TRBD1. This CDR3 has 15 residues. CDR1 MNHEY and CDR2 SVGEGT come from the germline V gene. V lost 7 bases to trimming and J lost 5 bases; unmatched junction nucleotides: 5. CDR3 in DNA: TGTGCCAGCACCCGGGACAGGGGGCGAACCGGGGAGCTGTTTTTT. Residues: CASTRDRGRTGELFF.

This clonotype was recorded at least ten times. The genes are TRBV10-3 and TRBJ2-5; D gene ambiguous. This CDR3 has 12 amino acids. Trimming took off 8 bases at V and 0 bases at J, with 7 bases between the two ends. Germline CDR1 reads ENHRY; CDR2 reads SYGVKD. The CDR3 region is CAIGANQETQYF. The CDR3 DNA reads TGTGCCATCGGCGCGAACCAAGAGACCCAGTACTTC.